This is a list of T cell receptor beta chains from one sample in a study of beta chain features in type 1 diabetes. Method: immunoSEQ multiplex PCR; TCRdb's copy keeps in-frame clones and lacks some. The sample lists roughly 150,000 clones, 11% occurring once. The specimen was central memory CD4+ T cells from blood. The receptors come from a man aged 18 to 29 in good health. Both conserved end residues are part of each CDR3. The order of the fields is V gene, D gene, J gene, clone size, CDR3 DNA, CDR3 protein. A D gene is named only where the DNA matches it firmly. Only some rows state a clone size, as once, few, many or a class for expanded clones.

v_gene: TRBV9
d_gene: -
j_gene: TRBJ2-1
abundance: -
CDR3nt: TGTGCCAGCAGCGTAGGGACTCTAGCGCACTACAATGAGCAGTTCTTC
CDR3aa: CASSVGTLAHYNEQFF

v_gene: TRBV28
d_gene: TRBD2
j_gene: TRBJ2-1
abundance: -
CDR3nt: TGTGCCAGCAGTTTACAAGGACTAGCGGGAAATGAGCAGTTCTTC
CDR3aa: CASSLQGLAGNEQFF

v_gene: TRBV30
d_gene: TRBD1
j_gene: TRBJ2-7
abundance: -
CDR3nt: TGTGCCTGGAGTGCGACAGGGATCGGGCAGTACTTC
CDR3aa: CAWSATGIGQYF

v_gene: TRBV28
d_gene: -
j_gene: TRBJ2-2
abundance: -
CDR3nt: TGTGCCAGCAGTTTAGGGAAACACGGGGAGCTGTTTTTT
CDR3aa: CASSLGKHGELFF

v_gene: TRBV5-4
d_gene: -
j_gene: TRBJ2-7
abundance: -
CDR3nt: TGTGCCAGCTCCCCGGGCGGTTCCTACGAGCAGTACTTC
CDR3aa: CASSPGGSYEQYF

v_gene: TRBV29-1
d_gene: -
j_gene: TRBJ1-2
abundance: -
CDR3nt: TGCAGCGTTGAAGGGACAGCGGGTGGCTACACCTTC
CDR3aa: CSVEGTAGGYTF

v_gene: TRBV29-1
d_gene: TRBD2
j_gene: TRBJ2-7
abundance: few
CDR3nt: TGCAGCGTTGGCCGGGGGGGAGCGTCCTACGAGCAGTACTTC
CDR3aa: CSVGRGGASYEQYF

v_gene: TRBV9
d_gene: -
j_gene: TRBJ2-5
abundance: few
CDR3nt: TGTGCCAGCAGCGTAGAGGGCGGAGCCGGCCAAGAGACCCAGTACTTC
CDR3aa: CASSVEGGAGQETQYF

v_gene: TRBV7-6
d_gene: -
j_gene: TRBJ2-7
abundance: few
CDR3nt: TGTGCCAGCAGCTTTCGTGACACCACCTACGAGCAGTACTTC
CDR3aa: CASSFRDTTYEQYF

v_gene: TRBV28
d_gene: TRBD1
j_gene: TRBJ1-6
abundance: -
CDR3nt: TGTGCCAGCAGTGTGGCGGTGGGACAGAATAATTCACCCCTCCACTTT
CDR3aa: CASSVAVGQNNSPLHF

v_gene: TRBV4-3
d_gene: TRBD2
j_gene: TRBJ2-1
abundance: -
CDR3nt: TGCGCCAGCAGCCAAGAAAACGGGAGGGCCTACAATGAGCAGTTCTTC
CDR3aa: CASSQENGRAYNEQFF

v_gene: TRBV30
d_gene: TRBD1
j_gene: TRBJ2-3
abundance: -
CDR3nt: TGTGCCTGGAGTGTACAGGGGGCGAGGGATACGCAGTATTTT
CDR3aa: CAWSVQGARDTQYF

v_gene: TRBV29-1
d_gene: -
j_gene: TRBJ1-2
abundance: -
CDR3nt: TGCAGCGTGGGGGAGGGTGGCTACACCTTC
CDR3aa: CSVGEGGYTF

v_gene: TRBV25-1
d_gene: -
j_gene: TRBJ2-7
abundance: many
CDR3nt: TGTGCCAGCAGTGCTAGCCGGTTTGGCTACGAGCAGTACTTC
CDR3aa: CASSASRFGYEQYF

v_gene: TRBV19
d_gene: -
j_gene: TRBJ2-5
abundance: few
CDR3nt: TGTGCCAGTAGAAGGGCAGGGGAAGAGACCCAGTACTTC
CDR3aa: CASRRAGEETQYF

v_gene: TRBV6-4
d_gene: -
j_gene: TRBJ1-1
abundance: few
CDR3nt: TGTGCCAGCAGTGCCAAGGTGAACACTGAAGCTTTCTTT
CDR3aa: CASSAKVNTEAFF

v_gene: TRBV7-9
d_gene: TRBD2
j_gene: TRBJ2-1
abundance: -
CDR3nt: TGTGCCAGCAGCCCGGAGCGGACGGGAGGGCCAACCAATGAGCAGTTCTTC
CDR3aa: CASSPERTGGPTNEQFF

v_gene: TRBV7-2
d_gene: -
j_gene: TRBJ2-2
abundance: -
CDR3nt: TGTGCCAGCAGCTTAGGGCAGAACACCGGGGAGCTGTTTTTT
CDR3aa: CASSLGQNTGELFF